The present T cell receptor beta chain was sequenced within a study of blood T cell repertoires in COVID-19. Study-level background: The United States, Italy and Spain were the sources of the acute and convalescent COVID-19 samples.

This CDR3 is built from 15 residues. V was pared by 2 bases and J by 6 bases, with 14 bases between. The germline V gene encodes CDR1 MNHEY and CDR2 SVGAGI. Clones were read by immunoSEQ multiplex PCR, and TCRdb kept only the in-frame ones, dropping some. This sample has a few hundred thousand clones, with 88% found just once. The sequenced sample was PBMCs or T cells enriched from blood (not recorded which). The V call is TRBV6-5, the J call TRBJ2-1; possibly TRBD2 for D (5 bases). The receptor's source is a woman between 50 and 59 years old with acute COVID-19. The CDR3, as DNA: TGTGCCAGCAGTTACGGGAGTTCTTCTTTCAATGAGCAGTTCTTC. Amino acid sequence: CASSYGSSSFNEQFF.